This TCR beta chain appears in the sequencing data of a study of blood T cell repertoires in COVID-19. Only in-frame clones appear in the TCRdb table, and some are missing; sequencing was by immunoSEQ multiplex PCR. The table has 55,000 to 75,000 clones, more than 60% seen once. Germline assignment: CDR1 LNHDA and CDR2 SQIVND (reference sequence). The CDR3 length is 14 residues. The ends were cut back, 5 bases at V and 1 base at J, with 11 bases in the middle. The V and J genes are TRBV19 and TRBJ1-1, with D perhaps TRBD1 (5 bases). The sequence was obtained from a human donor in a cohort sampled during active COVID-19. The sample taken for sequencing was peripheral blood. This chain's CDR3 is CASSSPGGNTEAFF. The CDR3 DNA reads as TGTGCCAGTAGTTCTCCGGGGGGGAACACTGAAGCTTTCTTT.